This record covers a single TCR beta chain. What it binds is not known. Germline V gene data show CDR1 as SGHTA and CDR2 as FQGNSA. V dropped 2 bases and J dropped 2 bases, with 13 bases sitting between them. The CDR3 contains 15 residues. The data stem from a study of shared clonotypes between healthy human individuals. Overall study: The composition of the donors was two women and a few men aged 18 to 49.

Study-wide results and caveats: Tissues were not sampled, only blood, and their repertoires likely differ.

The table came from immunoSEQ multiplex PCR; TCRdb's copy has only in-frame clones and leaves some out. The table records roughly 1.4 million clones, approximately 98.5% of them present only once. V usage is TRBV7-2 and J usage is TRBJ2-7; D might be TRBD2 (6 bases). The source material was naive CD4+ T cells sorted from blood. Subset meaning: CD45RA+ positively selected. This sequence was found in a man aged 25-45 years in good health. Here the CDR3 reads CASSLNRDWPYEQYF. The CDR3 coding sequence is TGTGCCAGCAGCTTAAACCGGGACTGGCCCTACGAGCAGTACTTC.